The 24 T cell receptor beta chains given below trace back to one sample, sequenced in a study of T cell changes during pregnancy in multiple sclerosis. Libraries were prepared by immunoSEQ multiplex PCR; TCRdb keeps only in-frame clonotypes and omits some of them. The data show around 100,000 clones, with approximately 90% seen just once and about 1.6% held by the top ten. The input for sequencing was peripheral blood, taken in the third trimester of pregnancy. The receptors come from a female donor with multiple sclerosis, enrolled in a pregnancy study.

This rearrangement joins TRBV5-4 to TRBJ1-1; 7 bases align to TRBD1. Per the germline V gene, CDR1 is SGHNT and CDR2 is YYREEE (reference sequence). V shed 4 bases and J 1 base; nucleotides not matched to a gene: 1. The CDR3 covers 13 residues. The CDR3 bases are TGTGCCAGCAGCCGGACAGGGAACACTGAAGCTTTCTTT. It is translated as CASSRTGNTEAFF.

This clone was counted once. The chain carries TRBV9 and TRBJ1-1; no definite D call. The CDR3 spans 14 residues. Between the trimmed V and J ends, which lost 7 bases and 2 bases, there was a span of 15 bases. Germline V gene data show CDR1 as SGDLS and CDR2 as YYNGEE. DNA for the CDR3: TGTGCCAGCGGCAGCCGGGTCGTTAACACTGAAGCTTTCTTT. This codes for CASGSRVVNTEAFF.

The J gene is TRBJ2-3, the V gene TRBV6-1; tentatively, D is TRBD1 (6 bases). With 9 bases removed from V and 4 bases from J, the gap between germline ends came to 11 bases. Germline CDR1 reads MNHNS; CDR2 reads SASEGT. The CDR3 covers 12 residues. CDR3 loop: CASRSGADTQYF. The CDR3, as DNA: TGTGCCAGTCGATCAGGGGCAGATACGCAGTATTTT.

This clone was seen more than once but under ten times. In DNA, the CDR3 is TGTGCCTGGAGTTGGGGAGGGACTGAAGCTTTCTTT. Protein product: CAWSWGGTEAFF. The chain carries TRBV30 and TRBJ1-1; D gene unclear. This CDR3 comprises 12 residues. The V gene lost 2 bases and the J gene lost 5 bases, with 9 bases spanning the gap. Germline-derived CDR1 and CDR2 are GTSNPN and SVGIG (reference sequence).

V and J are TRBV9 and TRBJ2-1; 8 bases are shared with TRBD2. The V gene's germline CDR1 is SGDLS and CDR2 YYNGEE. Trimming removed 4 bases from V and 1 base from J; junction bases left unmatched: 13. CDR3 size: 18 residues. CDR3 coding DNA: TGTGCCAGCAGCCCGAGGAGCGGGAGTGTTCTGTCCTACAATGAGCAGTTCTTC. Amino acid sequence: CASSPRSGSVLSYNEQFF.

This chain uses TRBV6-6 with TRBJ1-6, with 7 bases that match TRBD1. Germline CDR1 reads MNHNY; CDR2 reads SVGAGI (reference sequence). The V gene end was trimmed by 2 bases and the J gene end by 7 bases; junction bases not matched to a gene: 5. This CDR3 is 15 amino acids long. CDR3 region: CASSYEGARNSPLHF. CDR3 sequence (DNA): TGTGCCAGCAGTTACGAGGGGGCTAGGAATTCACCCCTCCACTTT.

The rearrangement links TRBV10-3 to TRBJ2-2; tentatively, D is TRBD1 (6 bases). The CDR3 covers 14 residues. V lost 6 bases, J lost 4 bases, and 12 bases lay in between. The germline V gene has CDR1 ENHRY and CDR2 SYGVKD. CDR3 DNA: TGTGCCATCAGGGGGGCAGGGCTCACCGGGGAGCTGTTTTTT. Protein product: CAIRGAGLTGELFF.

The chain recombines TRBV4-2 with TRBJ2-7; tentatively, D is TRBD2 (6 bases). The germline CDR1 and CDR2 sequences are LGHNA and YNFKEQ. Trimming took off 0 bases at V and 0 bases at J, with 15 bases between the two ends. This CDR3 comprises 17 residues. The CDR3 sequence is CASSQERLGSGSYEQYF. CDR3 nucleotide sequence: TGTGCCAGCAGCCAAGAACGGCTCGGGAGTGGCTCCTACGAGCAGTACTTC.

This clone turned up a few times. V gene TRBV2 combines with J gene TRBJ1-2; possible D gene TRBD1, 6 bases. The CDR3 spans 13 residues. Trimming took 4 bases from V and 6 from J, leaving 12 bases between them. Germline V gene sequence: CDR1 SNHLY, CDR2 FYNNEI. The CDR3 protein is CASSVYRDDGYTF. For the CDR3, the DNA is TGTGCCAGCAGTGTATACAGGGACGATGGCTACACCTTC.

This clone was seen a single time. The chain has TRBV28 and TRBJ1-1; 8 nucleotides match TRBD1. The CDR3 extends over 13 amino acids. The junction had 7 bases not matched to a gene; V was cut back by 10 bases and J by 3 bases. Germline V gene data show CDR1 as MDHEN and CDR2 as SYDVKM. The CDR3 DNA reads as TGTGCCACTATAACAGGGGGTGACACTGAAGCTTTCTTT. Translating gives CATITGGDTEAFF.

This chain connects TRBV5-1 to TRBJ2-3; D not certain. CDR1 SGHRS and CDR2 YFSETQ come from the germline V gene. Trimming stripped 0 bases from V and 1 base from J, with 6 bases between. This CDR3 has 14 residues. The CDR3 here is CASSLDPGTDTQYF. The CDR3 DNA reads TGCGCCAGCAGCTTGGACCCAGGCACAGATACGCAGTATTTT.

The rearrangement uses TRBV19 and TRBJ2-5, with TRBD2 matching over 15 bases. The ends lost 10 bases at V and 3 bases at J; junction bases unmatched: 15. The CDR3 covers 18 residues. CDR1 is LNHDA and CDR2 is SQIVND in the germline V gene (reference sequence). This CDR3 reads CATTNRGLAGGLKETQYF. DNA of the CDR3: TGTGCCACCACCAACCGGGGACTAGCGGGGGGTCTAAAAGAGACCCAGTACTTC.

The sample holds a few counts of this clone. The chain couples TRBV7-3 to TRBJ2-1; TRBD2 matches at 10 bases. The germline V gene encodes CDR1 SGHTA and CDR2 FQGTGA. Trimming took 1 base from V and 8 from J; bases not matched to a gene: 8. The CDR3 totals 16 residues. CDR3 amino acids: CASSLITASGSDEQFF. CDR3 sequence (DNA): TGTGCCAGCAGCTTAATTACGGCTAGCGGGAGCGATGAGCAGTTCTTC.

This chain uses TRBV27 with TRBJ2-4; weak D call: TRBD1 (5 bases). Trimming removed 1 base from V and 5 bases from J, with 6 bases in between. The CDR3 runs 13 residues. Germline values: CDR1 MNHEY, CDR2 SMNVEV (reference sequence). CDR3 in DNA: TGTGCCAGCAGTTTATTAGGGGAAAACATTCAGTACTTC. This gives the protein CASSLLGENIQYF.

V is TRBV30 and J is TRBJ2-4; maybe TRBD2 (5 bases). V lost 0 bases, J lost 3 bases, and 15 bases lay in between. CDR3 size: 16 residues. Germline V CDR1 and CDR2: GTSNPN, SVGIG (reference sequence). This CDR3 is CAWSVIGSSSKNIQYF. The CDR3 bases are TGTGCCTGGAGTGTAATTGGGAGTTCGAGCAAAAACATTCAGTACTTC.

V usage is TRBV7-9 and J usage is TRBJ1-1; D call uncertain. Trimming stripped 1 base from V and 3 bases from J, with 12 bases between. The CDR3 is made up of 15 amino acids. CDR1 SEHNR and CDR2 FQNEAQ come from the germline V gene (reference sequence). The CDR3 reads CASSLVGGFDTEAFF. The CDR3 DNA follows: TGTGCCAGCAGCTTAGTAGGAGGGTTCGACACTGAAGCTTTCTTT. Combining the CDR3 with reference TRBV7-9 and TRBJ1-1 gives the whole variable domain DTGVSQNPRHKITKRGQNVTFRCDPISEHNRLYWYRQTLGQGPEFLTYFQNEAQLEKSRLLSDRFSAERPKGSFSTLEIQRTEQGDSAMYLCASSLVGGFDTEAFFGQGTRLTVV.

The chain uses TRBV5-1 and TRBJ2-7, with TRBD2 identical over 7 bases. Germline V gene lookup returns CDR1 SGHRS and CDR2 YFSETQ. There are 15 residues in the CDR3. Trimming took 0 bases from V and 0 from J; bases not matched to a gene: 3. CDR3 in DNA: TGCGCCAGCAGCTTGGTGGGCGGGAGCTCCTACGAGCAGTACTTC. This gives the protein CASSLVGGSSYEQYF. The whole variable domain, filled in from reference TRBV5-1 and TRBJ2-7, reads KAGVTQTPRYLIKTRGQQVTLSCSPISGHRSVSWYQQTPGQGLQFLFEYFSETQRNKGNFPGRFSGRQFSNSRSEMNVSTLELGDSALYLCASSLVGGSSYEQYFGPGTRLTVT.

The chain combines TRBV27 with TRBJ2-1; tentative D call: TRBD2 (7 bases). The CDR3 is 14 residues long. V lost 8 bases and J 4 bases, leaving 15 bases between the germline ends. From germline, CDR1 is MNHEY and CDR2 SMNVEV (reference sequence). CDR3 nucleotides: TGTGCCAGCTCTACGGGGGGCCAATACAATGAGCAGTTCTTC. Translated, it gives CASSTGGQYNEQFF.

The CDR3 is CASSYPESPGAYGYTF. DNA of the CDR3: TGTGCCAGCAGTTACCCGGAATCCCCAGGGGCCTATGGCTACACCTTC. This rearrangement joins TRBV6-5 to TRBJ1-2; D is possibly TRBD1 (6 bases). The length of the CDR3 is 16 residues. CDR1 is MNHEY and CDR2 is SVGAGI in the germline V gene. The V and J ends lost 2 bases and 4 bases respectively, with 17 bases between them.

The DNA of the CDR3 is TGTGCCAGCAGCTTGGTGGGGAGGCTAGCGGGAGCGGAGACCCAGTACTTC. Translated: CASSLVGRLAGAETQYF. The gene calls are TRBV5-6 and TRBJ2-5; 10 bases are shared with TRBD2. The V gene end was trimmed by 0 bases and the J gene end by 5 bases; junction bases not matched to a gene: 10. The germline gives CDR1 SGHDT, CDR2 YYEEEE. The CDR3 is made up of 17 amino acids.

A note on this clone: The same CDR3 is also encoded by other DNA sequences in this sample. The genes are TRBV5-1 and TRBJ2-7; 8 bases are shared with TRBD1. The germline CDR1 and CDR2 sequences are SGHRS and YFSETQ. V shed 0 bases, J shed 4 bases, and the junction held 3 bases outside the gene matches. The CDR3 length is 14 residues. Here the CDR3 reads CASSLGQGAYEQYF. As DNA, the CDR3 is TGCGCCAGCAGCTTGGGGCAGGGGGCTTACGAGCAGTACTTC.

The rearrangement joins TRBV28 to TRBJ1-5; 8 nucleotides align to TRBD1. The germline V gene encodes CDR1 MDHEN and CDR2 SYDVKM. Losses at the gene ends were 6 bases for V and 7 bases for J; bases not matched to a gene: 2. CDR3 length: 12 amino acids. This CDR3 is CASRRQGQPQHF. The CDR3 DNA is TGTGCCAGCAGGAGACAGGGGCAGCCCCAGCATTTT.

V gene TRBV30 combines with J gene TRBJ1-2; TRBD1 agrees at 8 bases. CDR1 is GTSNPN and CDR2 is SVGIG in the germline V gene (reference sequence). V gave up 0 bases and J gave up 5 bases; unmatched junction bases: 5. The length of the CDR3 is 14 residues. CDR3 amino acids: CAWSVRQGWYGYTF. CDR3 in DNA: TGTGCCTGGAGTGTACGACAGGGGTGGTATGGCTACACCTTC.

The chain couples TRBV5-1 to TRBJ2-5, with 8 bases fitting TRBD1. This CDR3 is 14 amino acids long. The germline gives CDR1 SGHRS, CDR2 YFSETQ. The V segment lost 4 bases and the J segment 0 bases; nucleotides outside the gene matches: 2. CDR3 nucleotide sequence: TGCGCCAGCAGCCGGACAGGGTACCAAGAGACCCAGTACTTC. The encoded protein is CASSRTGYQETQYF.